Listed below are T cell receptor beta chains from one sample, sequenced in a study of blood T cell repertoires in COVID-19. Repertoires were generated with immunoSEQ multiplex PCR, while TCRdb's copy carries only in-frame clones and drops some. The sample shows 150,000 to 200,000 clones, 85% to 90% of them seen only once. Material: peripheral blood. These receptors were obtained from a human donor in a cohort sampled during active COVID-19. CDR3s include the opening cysteine and the closing phenylalanine or tryptophan. D genes are given only for firm matches.

V gene: TRBV27
D gene: NA
J gene: TRBJ1-2
CDR3 DNA: TGTGCCAGCAGCCTCGGAGGGTCAAGTGGCTACACCTTC
CDR3 protein: CASSLGGSSGYTF

V gene: TRBV12-5
D gene: TRBD2
J gene: TRBJ2-3
CDR3 DNA: TGTGCTAGTTGGACTAGCGGGGTTACGCAGTATTTT
CDR3 protein: CASWTSGVTQYF

V gene: TRBV3-1/TRBV3-2
D gene: TRBD1
J gene: TRBJ2-7
CDR3 DNA: TGTGCCAGCAGCCCCATGGACAGGGGCGAGCAGTACTTC
CDR3 protein: CASSPMDRGEQYF

V gene: TRBV28
D gene: NA
J gene: TRBJ2-1
CDR3 DNA: TGTGCCAGCAGACCCCCGGGCCACAGGAGTTACAATGAGCAGTTCTTC
CDR3 protein: CASRPPGHRSYNEQFF

V gene: TRBV28
D gene: TRBD2
J gene: TRBJ2-7
CDR3 DNA: TGTGCCAGCAGTGGGGCTAGCGGGACCTCCTACGAGCAGTACTTC
CDR3 protein: CASSGASGTSYEQYF

V gene: TRBV7-9
D gene: TRBD1
J gene: TRBJ1-6
CDR3 DNA: TGTGCCAGCAGCTTCACAGGGGGGGGTTCACCCCTCCACTTT
CDR3 protein: CASSFTGGGSPLHF

V gene: TRBV27
D gene: NA
J gene: TRBJ2-5
CDR3 DNA: TGTGCCAGCAGTTTAGTCGGAGGCTTGGTCGAAGAGACCCAGTACTTC
CDR3 protein: CASSLVGGLVEETQYF

V gene: TRBV28
D gene: NA
J gene: TRBJ2-2
CDR3 DNA: TGTGCCAGCAGTTCTGGAGGGGCGGGGACCGGGGAGCTGTTTTTT
CDR3 protein: CASSSGGAGTGELFF

V gene: TRBV30
D gene: NA
J gene: TRBJ2-7
CDR3 DNA: TGTGCCTGGGGTCCCATGGGGCTATCTCTGGGCGAGCAGTACTTC
CDR3 protein: CAWGPMGLSLGEQYF

V gene: TRBV6-5
D gene: TRBD2
J gene: TRBJ2-1
CDR3 DNA: TGTGCCAGCAGTTACTCGCCTAGCGGGGACCTAGGGGAGCAGTTCTTC
CDR3 protein: CASSYSPSGDLGEQFF

V gene: TRBV6-2/TRBV6-3
D gene: NA
J gene: TRBJ2-7
CDR3 DNA: TGTGCCAGCAGTTACAATAACGAGCAGTACTTC
CDR3 protein: CASSYNNEQYF

V gene: TRBV6-5
D gene: TRBD1
J gene: TRBJ1-2
CDR3 DNA: TGTGCCAGCCTTTCTCGACAGGGATATGGCTACACCTTC
CDR3 protein: CASLSRQGYGYTF